This T cell receptor (beta chain) was identified during a study of CD8 T cells in Susac syndrome. Findings of the study overall: The study recognized that its TCR sequencing and HLA analysis covered a relatively small number of individuals.

As for this clonotype: Antigen: not known.

The CDR3 is 14 amino acids. Germline CDR1 reads MNHEY; CDR2 reads SVGAGI. V was shortened by 6 bases and J by 8 bases, with 19 bases between the two germline ends. Treatment-naive patients with stable or active relapsing-remitting disease were the multiple sclerosis controls. TEMRA cells were FACS-enriched, while CD8+ and CD4+ T cells were negatively isolated. RNA in amounts of roughly 0.5 to 1 ug was reverse transcribed with random hexamers. Amplification of the TCR beta CDR3 was carried out by immunoSEQ multiplex PCR, which spanned a total of 54 Vbeta and 13 Jbeta segments. From the immunoSEQ multiplex PCR reads, TCRdb called clonotypes with MiXCR, one entry per CDR3 protein. The table includes about 150,000 distinct CDR3 sequences, around 96% detected once.

The gene calls are TRBV6-5 and TRBJ1-2; TRBD1 is a possible D gene (6 bases). The TCR originated in a human donor with multiple sclerosis. Sample: CD4+ T cells from PBMCs. The CDR3 sequence: CASSSPGGAQGYTF. CDR3 DNA sequence: TGTGCCAGCAGCTCCCCCGGGGGGGCGCAGGGCTACACCTTC.